Presented here are 15 T cell receptor beta chains from one specimen sequenced in a study of cytomegalovirus exposure and HLA in healthy donors. Researchers ran the PCR with 60 Vbeta and 13 Jbeta primers. Method: immunoSEQ multiplex PCR; TCRdb's copy keeps in-frame clones and lacks some. Among tens of thousands of clones, 70% to 85% were seen once, and the ten largest hold approximately 3.6%. Material: PBMCs. Receptors were obtained from a man aged 50 to 60 in good health and CMV-seronegative.

V usage is TRBV9 and J usage is TRBJ1-5; D is possibly TRBD1 (5 bases). The CDR3 extends over 15 amino acids. Germline CDR1 SGDLS, CDR2 YYNGEE. V shed 0 bases and J shed 3 bases, with 10 bases lying between them. CDR3 protein: CASSVEGVPNQPQHF. Here the CDR3 DNA reads TGTGCCAGCAGCGTAGAAGGGGTCCCCAATCAGCCCCAGCATTTT. Complete variable domain (other parts from reference TRBV9 and TRBJ1-5): DSGVTQTPKHLITATGQRVTLRCSPRSGDLSVYWYQQSLDQGLQFLIQYYNGEERAKGNILERFSAQQFPDLHSELNLSSLELGDSALYFCASSVEGVPNQPQHFGDGTRLSIL.

This chain links TRBV13 with TRBJ2-1, with a tentative D call TRBD1 (5 bases). This CDR3 region has 14 residues. Germline loops: CDR1 PRHDT, CDR2 FYEKMQ (reference sequence). Deletions cut 5 bases from V and 7 bases from J, with 15 bases between. Written as DNA, the CDR3 is TGTGCCAGCAGCATAAATGGGGCGGAGAATGAGCAGTTCTTC. Its translation: CASSINGAENEQFF. The full variable domain, its missing parts supplied by reference TRBV13 and TRBJ2-1, is AAGVIQSPRHLIKEKRETATLKCYPIPRHDTVYWYQQGPGQDPQFLISFYEKMQSDKGSIPDRFSAQQFSDYHSELNMSSLELGDSALYFCASSINGAENEQFFGPGTRLTVL.

This sequence joins TRBV28 and TRBJ1-1, with 9 bases matching TRBD1. CDR1 is MDHEN and CDR2 is SYDVKM in the germline V gene. This CDR3 spans 11 amino acids. The trim removed 5 bases at V and 10 bases at J, leaving 2 bases unmatched. CDR3 amino acids: CASSRGQGAFF. The CDR3 DNA reads as TGTGCCAGCAGTAGGGGACAGGGAGCTTTCTTT.

The rearrangement links TRBV5-4 to TRBJ1-2, with 8 positions matching TRBD1. Trimming cost V 7 bases and J 6 bases; bases outside gene matches: 14. CDR1 SGHNT and CDR2 YYREEE come from the germline V gene (reference sequence). The CDR3 spans 15 residues. In nucleotides, the CDR3 is TGTGCCAGCGGCCAGACAGGGGCTCGGGGGGATGGCTACACCTTC. Residues: CASGQTGARGDGYTF. The complete variable domain, with remaining parts taken from reference TRBV5-4 and TRBJ1-2, reads ETGVTQSPTHLIKTRGQQVTLRCSSQSGHNTVSWYQQALGQGPQFIFQYYREEENGRGNFPPRFSGLQFPNYSSELNVNALELDDSALYLCASGQTGARGDGYTFGSGTRLTVV.

V and J are TRBV13 and TRBJ2-1; TRBD1 matches 10 bases. The CDR3 consists of 20 residues. V shed 2 bases and J 7 bases; nucleotides not matched to a gene: 20. The germline gives CDR1 PRHDT, CDR2 FYEKMQ (reference sequence). The CDR3 bases are TGTGCCAGCAGCTTATCCTTCGGAGTCCCCGGGACAGGGGAAGGTAATGAGCAGTTCTTC. Translated, it gives CASSLSFGVPGTGEGNEQFF. The complete variable domain, with remaining parts taken from reference TRBV13 and TRBJ2-1, reads AAGVIQSPRHLIKEKRETATLKCYPIPRHDTVYWYQQGPGQDPQFLISFYEKMQSDKGSIPDRFSAQQFSDYHSELNMSSLELGDSALYFCASSLSFGVPGTGEGNEQFFGPGTRLTVL.

The chain has TRBV5-1 and TRBJ2-7; 7 bases agree with TRBD1. CDR3 length equals 14 residues. V shed 4 bases, J shed 7 bases, and the junction held 11 bases outside the gene matches. Germline V gene sequence: CDR1 SGHRS, CDR2 YFSETQ. The CDR3 sequence is CASSARTGSTEQYF. In DNA, the CDR3 is TGCGCCAGCAGCGCCCGGACAGGTAGTACAGAGCAGTACTTC.

This clone appeared a single time. V is TRBV2 and J is TRBJ1-2, with D hard to call. The CDR3 loop spans 12 amino acids. V shed 7 bases and J shed 4 bases, with 10 bases lying between them. CDR1 is SNHLY and CDR2 is FYNNEI in the germline V gene. The CDR3 coding sequence is TGTGCCAGCACCGCTCGCGTCTATGGCTACACCTTC. Its protein is CASTARVYGYTF.

The chain links TRBV20-1 to TRBJ2-3; the D is unclear. Between the trimmed V and J ends, which lost 4 bases and 3 bases, there was a span of 5 bases. Germline CDR1 reads DFQATT; CDR2 reads SNEGSKA (reference sequence). CDR3 length: 11 residues. CDR3: CSATFTDTQYF. CDR3 in DNA: TGCAGTGCTACTTTTACAGATACGCAGTATTTT.

The V call is TRBV5-1, the J call TRBJ2-3; the match to TRBD2 covers 14 bases. With V trimmed by 4 bases and J by 4 bases, 2 bases remained unmatched. Germline V gives CDR1 SGHRS, CDR2 YFSETQ. The CDR3 is 15 residues long. CDR3: CASSGTSGSPDTQYF. The CDR3 DNA follows: TGCGCCAGCAGCGGGACTAGCGGGAGTCCAGATACGCAGTATTTT. Full variable domain (rest looked up from reference TRBV5-1 and TRBJ2-3): KAGVTQTPRYLIKTRGQQVTLSCSPISGHRSVSWYQQTPGQGLQFLFEYFSETQRNKGNFPGRFSGRQFSNSRSEMNVSTLELGDSALYLCASSGTSGSPDTQYFGPGTRLTVL.

The chain links TRBV7-9 to TRBJ2-7; unclear D gene. The germline gives CDR1 SEHNR, CDR2 FQNEAQ (reference sequence). V was clipped by 5 bases and J by 2 bases, with 13 bases between them. There are 14 residues in the CDR3. The CDR3 loop is CASSAKSRAYEQYF. CDR3 DNA: TGTGCCAGCAGCGCTAAAAGCCGAGCCTACGAGCAGTACTTC. The full variable domain, its missing parts supplied by reference TRBV7-9 and TRBJ2-7, is DTGVSQNPRHKITKRGQNVTFRCDPISEHNRLYWYRQTLGQGPEFLTYFQNEAQLEKSRLLSDRFSAERPKGSFSTLEIQRTEQGDSAMYLCASSAKSRAYEQYFGPGTRLTVT.

Points on this clone: One junction end does not reproduce the germline sequence, and a read error may be involved. The chain carries TRBV7-9 and TRBJ2-1; TRBD2 agrees at 8 bases. Germline loops: CDR1 SEHNR, CDR2 FQNEAQ (reference sequence). The CDR3 sequence is 15 residues long. CDR3 DNA: TGTTCCAGCAGCTCCCCCGGGACTAGTAGGAATGAGCAGTTCTTC. Residues: CSSSSPGTSRNEQFF.

The rearrangement uses TRBV10-3 and TRBJ2-5; 7 bases line up with TRBD1. Germline values: CDR1 ENHRY, CDR2 SYGVKD. Losses at the gene ends were 7 bases for V and 11 bases for J; bases not matched to a gene: 10. The CDR3 length is 12 residues. The CDR3 DNA follows: TGTGCCATCAAGGGGGACAGTACGAGGCAGTACTTC. Translating gives CAIKGDSTRQYF.

The V gene is TRBV27, the J gene TRBJ1-2, with 9 bases identical to TRBD1. CDR3 length: 17 residues. V shed 4 bases, J shed 1 base, and the junction held 10 bases outside the gene matches. The V gene's germline CDR1 is MNHEY and CDR2 SMNVEV (reference sequence). CDR3 nucleotides: TGTGCCAGCAGTTCAGCAGGGACAGGGACAGATAACTATGGCTACACCTTC. It encodes CASSSAGTGTDNYGYTF.

CDR3 coding DNA: TGTGCCACCAGCGGATTTCTAGCGGGAGGCACAGATACGCAGTATTTT. Amino acids: CATSGFLAGGTDTQYF. V is TRBV15 and J is TRBJ2-3, with TRBD2 matching 10 bases. V dropped 5 bases and J dropped 1; count of bases not matched to a gene: 6. From germline, CDR1 is LNHNV and CDR2 YYDKDF (reference sequence). CDR3 length: 16 amino acids.

This clone was picked up a small number of times. The CDR3 region has the DNA TGTGCCAGCAGCCTCTCCGGGACAGCCTATGGCTACACCTTC. Translated: CASSLSGTAYGYTF. The rearrangement links TRBV7-2 to TRBJ1-2, with 7 bases that match TRBD1. Per the germline V gene, CDR1 is SGHTA and CDR2 is FQGNSA. There are 14 residues in the CDR3. V was clipped by 5 bases and J by 4 bases; unmatched bases: 7.